What follows is one T cell receptor (beta chain) and its context. Its antigen is undetermined. V shed 3 bases and J shed 5 bases, with 13 bases lying between them. This CDR3 is 14 amino acids long. This record belongs to a study of T-cell memory formation after mild COVID-19. Study-wide context: TCR clusters were mostly confined to one donor each.

TCRdb re-called the 5' RACE reads through MiXCR, storing one row per CDR3 protein. This sample yields 450,000 to 650,000 distinct CDR3 sequences, of which roughly 17% are seen a single time; 12% belongs to the top ten. Study-wide results and caveats: Clones that contracted clustered mainly in CM and EM if CD4+ and in EMRA if CD8+. Contracting clones from day 15 to 85 showed balanced CD4/CD8; later expanders favored CD4+. Cross-reactive memory apparently joined, as some responding clones appeared in pre-infection memory.

This receptor was obtained from an adult woman who had mild COVID-19 (a few samples of this study predate the infection). Cell type and time point are not known. The sample consisted of PBMCs or a T cell subset sorted from them (not recorded which). The chain carries TRBV12-3 or TRBV12-4 and TRBJ1-1; D ambiguous. The CDR3 DNA follows: TGTGCCAGCAGTTTCACGGGTTTCGGAACTGAAGCTTTCTTT. It encodes CASSFTGFGTEAFF.